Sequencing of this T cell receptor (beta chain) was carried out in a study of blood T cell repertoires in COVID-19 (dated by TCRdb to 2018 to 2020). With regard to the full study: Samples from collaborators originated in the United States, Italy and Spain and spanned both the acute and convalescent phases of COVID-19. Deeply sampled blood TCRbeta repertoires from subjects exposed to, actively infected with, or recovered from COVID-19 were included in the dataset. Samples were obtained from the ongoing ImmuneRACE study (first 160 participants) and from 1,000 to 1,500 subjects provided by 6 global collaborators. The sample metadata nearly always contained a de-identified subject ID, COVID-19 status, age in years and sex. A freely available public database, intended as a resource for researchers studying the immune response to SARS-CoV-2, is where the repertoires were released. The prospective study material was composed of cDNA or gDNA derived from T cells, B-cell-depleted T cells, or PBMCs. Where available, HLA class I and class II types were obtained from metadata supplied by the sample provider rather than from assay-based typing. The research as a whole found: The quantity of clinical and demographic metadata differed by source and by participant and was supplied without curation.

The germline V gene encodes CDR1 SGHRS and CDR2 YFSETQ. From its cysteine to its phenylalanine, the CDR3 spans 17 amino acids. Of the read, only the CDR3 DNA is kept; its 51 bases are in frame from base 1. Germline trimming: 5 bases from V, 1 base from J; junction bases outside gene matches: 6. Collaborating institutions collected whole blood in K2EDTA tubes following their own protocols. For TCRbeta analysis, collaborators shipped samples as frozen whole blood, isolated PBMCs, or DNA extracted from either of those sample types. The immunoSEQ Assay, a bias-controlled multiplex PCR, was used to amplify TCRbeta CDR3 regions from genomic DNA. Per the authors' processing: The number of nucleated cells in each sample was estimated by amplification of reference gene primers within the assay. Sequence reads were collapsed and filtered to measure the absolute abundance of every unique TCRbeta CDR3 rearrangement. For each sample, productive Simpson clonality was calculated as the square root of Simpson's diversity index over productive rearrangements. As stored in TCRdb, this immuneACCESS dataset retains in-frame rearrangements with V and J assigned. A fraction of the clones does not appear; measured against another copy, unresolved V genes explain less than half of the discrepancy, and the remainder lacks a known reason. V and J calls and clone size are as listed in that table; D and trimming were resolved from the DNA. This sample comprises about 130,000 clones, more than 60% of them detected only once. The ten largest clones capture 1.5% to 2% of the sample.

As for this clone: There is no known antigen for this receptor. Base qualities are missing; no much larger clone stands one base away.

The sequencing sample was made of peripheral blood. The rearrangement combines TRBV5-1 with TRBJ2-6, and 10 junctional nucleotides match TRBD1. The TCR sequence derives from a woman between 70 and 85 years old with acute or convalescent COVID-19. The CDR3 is CASSSWTGGSGANVLTF. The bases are TGCGCCAGCAGTTCCTGGACAGGGGGGTCTGGGGCCAACGTCCTGACTTTC.